This TCR beta chain was sequenced during a study of cytomegalovirus exposure and HLA in healthy donors. PCR was performed using 60 Vbeta and 13 Jbeta primers. The repertoire was sequenced with immunoSEQ multiplex PCR; TCRdb's copy has only in-frame clones and lacks some. Here the sample table reports 100,000 to 150,000 clones. The germline gives CDR1 ENHRY, CDR2 SYGVKD. J was trimmed by 3 bases and V by 2 bases; bases with no gene match: 1. There are 13 residues in the CDR3. Participants comprised healthy donors of bone marrow. This sequence originates from a man between 18 and 35 years old in good health and CMV-seronegative. Sequenced input: PBMCs. The chain couples TRBV10-3 to TRBJ2-7; 7 bases map to TRBD2. The CDR3 bases are TGTGCCATCAGTGAGACGGGGGGCTACGAGCAGTACTTC. Encoded protein: CAISETGGYEQYF.